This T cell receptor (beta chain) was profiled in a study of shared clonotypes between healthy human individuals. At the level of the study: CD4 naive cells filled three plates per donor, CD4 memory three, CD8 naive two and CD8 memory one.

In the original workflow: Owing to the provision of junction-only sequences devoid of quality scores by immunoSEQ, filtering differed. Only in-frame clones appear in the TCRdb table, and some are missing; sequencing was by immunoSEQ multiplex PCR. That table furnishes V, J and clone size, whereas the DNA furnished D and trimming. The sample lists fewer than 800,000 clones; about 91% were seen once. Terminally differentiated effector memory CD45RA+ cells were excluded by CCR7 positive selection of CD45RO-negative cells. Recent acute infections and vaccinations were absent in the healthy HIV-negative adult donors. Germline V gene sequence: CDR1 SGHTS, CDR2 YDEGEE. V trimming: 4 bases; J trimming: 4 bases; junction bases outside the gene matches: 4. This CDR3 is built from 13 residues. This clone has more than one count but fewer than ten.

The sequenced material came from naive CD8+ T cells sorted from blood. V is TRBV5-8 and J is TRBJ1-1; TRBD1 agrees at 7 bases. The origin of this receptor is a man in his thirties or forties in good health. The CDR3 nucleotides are TGTGCCAGCAGCACAACAGGGGCCACTGAAGCTTTCTTT. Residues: CASSTTGATEAFF. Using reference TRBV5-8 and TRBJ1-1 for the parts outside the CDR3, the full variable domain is EAGVTQSPTHLIKTRGQQATLRCSPISGHTSVYWYQQALGLGLQFLLWYDEGEERNRGNFPPRFSGRQFPNYSSELNVNALELEDSALYLCASSTTGATEAFFGQGTRLTVV.